The 9 T cell receptor beta chains below all came from one sample that was sequenced in a study of blood T cell repertoires in COVID-19. Some clones are missing from TCRdb's copy, which holds only in-frame ones; the method was immunoSEQ multiplex PCR. The sample holds tens of thousands of clones, approximately 88% seen once. The sample consisted of peripheral blood. These receptors were taken from a human donor in a cohort sampled during active COVID-19.

There are a few counts of this clone. V and J are TRBV28 and TRBJ2-7, with 11 bases that match TRBD1. The junction had 4 bases not matched to a gene; V was cut back by 2 bases and J by 4 bases. The CDR3 runs 15 residues. Germline V gives CDR1 MDHEN, CDR2 SYDVKM. CDR3 protein: CASSLAGTGGYEQYF. CDR3 DNA sequence: TGTGCCAGCAGTTTAGCGGGGACAGGGGGATACGAGCAGTACTTC.

The chain joins TRBV29-1 to TRBJ2-1; tentatively, D is TRBD2 (6 bases). V lost 5 bases to trimming and J lost 6 bases, with 26 bases between them. CDR3 length equals 17 residues. Germline V gene lookup returns CDR1 SQVTM and CDR2 ANQGSEA. The CDR3 DNA follows: TGCAGCGTTCTTCCCCCTTTGAGGGGCGGGGCTCCCAATGAGCAGTTCTTC. It specifies CSVLPPLRGGAPNEQFF.

The chain employs TRBV4-1 and TRBJ2-1; TRBD2 agrees at 10 bases. The CDR3 sequence is 18 residues long. The trim removed 0 bases at V and 6 bases at J, leaving 11 bases unmatched. Germline CDR1 MGHRA, CDR2 YSYEKL. CDR3 coding DNA: TGCGCCAGCAGCCAAGATGCGGCGCCACTAGCGGGGTTCAATGAGCAGTTCTTC. Translated: CASSQDAAPLAGFNEQFF.

CDR3 protein: CASSPRTGRSYEQYF. The CDR3 DNA follows: TGTGCCAGCAGCCCCCGGACAGGGCGGTCCTACGAGCAGTACTTC. The chain combines TRBV7-8 with TRBJ2-7; TRBD1 matches at 8 bases. From germline, CDR1 is SGHVS and CDR2 FQNEAQ. V lost 5 bases to trimming and J lost 1 base; unmatched junction nucleotides: 7. The CDR3 has 15 residues.

This rearrangement joins TRBV7-9 to TRBJ2-7, with 8 bases fitting TRBD1. The germline V gene encodes CDR1 SEHNR and CDR2 FQNEAQ (reference sequence). Trimming took 7 bases from V and 3 from J; bases not matched to a gene: 14. The CDR3 is 16 residues long. In DNA form, the CDR3 reads TGTGCCAGCAACCTAGCAGGGGACAGGAGGAACTACGAGCAGTACTTC. It yields the protein CASNLAGDRRNYEQYF. Drawing the rest from reference TRBV7-9 and TRBJ2-7, the complete variable domain is DTGVSQNPRHKITKRGQNVTFRCDPISEHNRLYWYRQTLGQGPEFLTYFQNEAQLEKSRLLSDRFSAERPKGSFSTLEIQRTEQGDSAMYLCASNLAGDRRNYEQYFGPGTRLTVT.

The gene calls are TRBV10-3 and TRBJ1-2; 8 bases are a match to TRBD1. The germline V gene encodes CDR1 ENHRY and CDR2 SYGVKD. The ends lost 10 bases at V and 4 bases at J; junction bases unmatched: 11. The CDR3 sequence is 14 residues long. The CDR3 spells CATRDRPDLYGYTF. CDR3 in DNA: TGTGCCACCAGGGACAGGCCCGACCTCTATGGCTACACCTTC.

This clone appeared a single time. The chain has TRBV7-2 and TRBJ2-1; D may be TRBD1 (5 bases). The CDR3 has 14 amino acids. Trimming cost V 4 bases and J 7 bases, with 14 bases left between them. Germline CDR1 SGHTA, CDR2 FQGNSA. The CDR3 DNA follows: TGTGCCAGCAGCTCCAGCAGGGTGCAAAATGAGCAGTTCTTC. Its protein is CASSSSRVQNEQFF.

V usage is TRBV7-2 and J usage is TRBJ2-5; 7 bases are a match to TRBD2. CDR1 and CDR2 (germline): SGHTA, FQGNSA. This CDR3 contains 14 residues. V shed 2 bases and J 3 bases; nucleotides not matched to a gene: 3. The CDR3: CASSLYRGEETQYF. The CDR3 DNA reads TGTGCCAGCAGCTTATACCGGGGGGAAGAGACCCAGTACTTC.

The chain couples TRBV5-1 to TRBJ2-7; tentatively, D is TRBD2 (7 bases). The CDR3 has 15 residues. Germline loops: CDR1 SGHRS, CDR2 YFSETQ. Trimming took 4 bases from V and 3 from J, leaving 17 bases between them. The CDR3 coding sequence is TGCGCCAGCAGCCGCGGGGGTGGGGGCAGCTACGAGCAGTACTTC. Translated, it gives CASSRGGGGSYEQYF.